These 17 T cell receptor beta chains share one sample of origin, sequenced in a study of vaccination and CD4 T cells after COVID-19. Once obtained from cultured CD4+ T cells, the DNA was sequenced using the Oncomine TCR Beta short-read assay. Using its own MiXCR run on the PCR reads, TCRdb lists one record per CDR3 protein. The sample gives 8,000 to 9,500 distinct CDR3 sequences, roughly 23% of which show up once; about 20% is in the top ten. Sample treatment: roughly 11-day PBMC culture with coronavirus spike peptide pools or control peptides (ViraFEST assay). Their recognized antigens are unknown. Input material: cultured CD4+ T cells from blood. The receptors shown here come from a human donor with COVID-19.

This clonotype was counted only a few times. This chain joins TRBV20-1 and TRBJ2-3; TRBD2 matches at 9 bases. The CDR3 consists of 14 residues. Germline V gives CDR1 DFQATT, CDR2 SNEGSKA (reference sequence). V lost 3 bases to trimming and J lost 4 bases; unmatched junction nucleotides: 5. The CDR3 protein is CSASQAGGADTQYF. CDR3 bases: TGCAGTGCTAGCCAAGCGGGGGGTGCAGATACGCAGTATTTT.

This clonotype appeared a few times. The chain combines TRBV5-4 with TRBJ1-2; 11 bases agree with TRBD1. This CDR3 is 15 amino acids long. V gave up 3 bases and J gave up 7 bases; unmatched junction bases: 8. Germline V lookup: CDR1 SGHNT, CDR2 YYREEE (reference sequence). The CDR3 DNA follows: TGTGCCAGCAGCTCTGAACCGGGACAGGGGGGTGGCTACACCTTC. Translated: CASSSEPGQGGGYTF.

This clonotype was seen a handful of times. The chain carries TRBV20-1 and TRBJ2-4; D possibly uses TRBD1 or TRBD2 (5 bases each). The CDR3 is 14 residues long. The V and J ends lost 5 bases and 6 bases respectively, with 17 bases between them. Germline V gene sequence: CDR1 DFQATT, CDR2 SNEGSKA (reference sequence). CDR3 protein: CSALPGTGRNIQYF. The CDR3 region has the DNA TGCAGTGCTCTCCCCGGGACGGGGAGAAACATTCAGTACTTC.

This clonotype was seen a handful of times. V is TRBV2 and J is TRBJ1-5, with 10 nucleotides matching TRBD1. Germline V lookup: CDR1 SNHLY, CDR2 FYNNEI. The V gene end was trimmed by 5 bases and the J gene end by 5 bases; junction bases not matched to a gene: 6. This CDR3 contains 15 residues. This chain's CDR3 is CASSPSGQGYQPQHF. The CDR3 DNA reads as TGTGCCAGCAGTCCTTCGGGACAGGGGTATCAGCCCCAGCATTTT.

CDR3 sequence (DNA): TGTGCCAGCAGCCCCACGACGGGGGCGACAGATACGCAGTATTTT. This translates into CASSPTTGATDTQYF. The rearrangement links TRBV7-9 to TRBJ2-3, with D tentatively TRBD1 or TRBD2 (6 bases each). The CDR3 extends over 15 amino acids. CDR1 and CDR2 (germline): SEHNR, FQNEAQ (reference sequence). Trimming pared 5 bases from V and 3 bases from J, leaving 15 bases between.

This clonotype rates as hyperexpanded. The chain joins TRBV2 to TRBJ1-2; 9 bases are a match to TRBD1. Germline trimming cut 6 bases from V and 5 bases from J; bases unmatched to any gene: 7. This CDR3 comprises 14 residues. Looked up from germline, CDR1 is SNHLY and CDR2 is FYNNEI. The CDR3 region has the DNA TGTGCCAGCAGGGAACAGGGGGCTTCGTATGGCTACACCTTC. Amino acid sequence: CASREQGASYGYTF.

Within the sample, this clonotype is medium-sized. The chain employs TRBV7-2 and TRBJ1-5; possible D gene TRBD1, 6 bases. Germline-derived CDR1 and CDR2 are SGHTA and FQGNSA. The V end was cut by 2 bases, the J end by 2 bases, with 16 bases between. This CDR3 is built from 17 residues. CDR3 nucleotides: TGTGCCAGCAGCTTACGCGCGGCAGGGGATGGCAATCAGCCCCAGCATTTT. Translating it yields CASSLRAAGDGNQPQHF.

The rearrangement uses TRBV7-2 and TRBJ2-5; no definite D call. The CDR3 is 15 residues long. Trimming left V 1 base short and J 5 bases short, with 14 bases between. The germline gives CDR1 SGHTA, CDR2 FQGNSA. The CDR3, as DNA: TGTGCCAGCAGCTTAGGCCGGAGAGCTGTGGAGACCCAGTACTTC. Its translation is CASSLGRRAVETQYF.

CDR3 sequence reads: CTSSQGTSGGPTDTQYF. DNA of the CDR3: TGCACCAGCAGCCAAGGGACTAGCGGGGGACCCACAGATACGCAGTATTTT. This chain links TRBV1 with TRBJ2-3; TRBD2 reflects the table's D call only, with no check against the DNA. TRBV1 is a known pseudogene. The CDR3 runs 17 residues.

This clonotype appeared a few times. The J gene is TRBJ1-1, the V gene TRBV7-8; D gene unclear. Trimming shortened V by 1 base and J by 2 bases, and 5 bases separated the two germline ends. Looked up from germline, CDR1 is SGHVS and CDR2 is FQNEAQ. The CDR3 contains 13 residues. CDR3 DNA: TGTGCCAGCAGCTTAGGCGAAAACACTGAAGCTTTCTTT. This translates into CASSLGENTEAFF.

This rearrangement joins TRBV20-1 to TRBJ2-1, with D unclear. Per germline, CDR1 DFQATT and CDR2 SNEGSKA (reference sequence). V shed 1 base and J shed 6 bases, with 7 bases lying between them. CDR3 length: 12 amino acids. CDR3 in DNA: TGCAGTGCTAGAGGAAGAGTCAATGAGCAGTTCTTC. Translating it yields CSARGRVNEQFF.

This clonotype has only a few counts. The gene calls are TRBV12-5 and TRBJ2-5; D is perhaps TRBD1 (5 bases). CDR3 size: 13 residues. The germline V gene has CDR1 LGHNT and CDR2 FRNRAP. V lost 2 bases, J lost 2 bases, and 6 bases lay in between. CDR3 sequence (DNA): TGTGCTAGTGGTTTGAAGGGGCAAGAGACCCAGTACTTC. Translation gives CASGLKGQETQYF.

This clonotype appeared a few times. The rearrangement joins TRBV30 to TRBJ1-1, with D hard to call. V was pared by 2 bases and J by 3 bases, with 7 bases between. The germline gives CDR1 GTSNPN, CDR2 SVGIG (reference sequence). The CDR3 runs 12 residues. Here the CDR3 DNA reads TGTGCCTGGAGTCCCCTCGACACTGAAGCTTTCTTT. It specifies CAWSPLDTEAFF.

The chain links TRBV4-3 to TRBJ1-1; 7 positions agree with TRBD1. CDR3 size: 17 residues. Trimming at V came to 3 bases and at J to 2 bases, leaving 12 bases not matched to a gene. Germline values: CDR1 LGHNA, CDR2 YSLEER. The CDR3 coding sequence is TGCGCCAGCAGCCACTTAAGTTTCAGGACAGGAAACACTGAAGCTTTCTTT. Residues: CASSHLSFRTGNTEAFF.

The table lists this clonotype with a few counts. The rearrangement joins TRBV10-1 to TRBJ2-7, with 8 bases aligning to TRBD1. V was pared by 6 bases and J by 6 bases, with 10 bases of the junction left unmatched. The CDR3 sequence is 14 residues long. Germline V lookup: CDR1 WNHNN, CDR2 SYGVQD (reference sequence). CDR3 residues: CASSVGQGEGEQYF. The CDR3 region has the DNA TGCGCCAGCAGCGTAGGACAGGGTGAGGGCGAGCAGTACTTC.

This clonotype was observed a handful of times. The chain joins TRBV6-2 or TRBV6-3 to TRBJ1-5, with 9 positions matching TRBD1. V dropped 6 bases and J dropped 6; count of bases not matched to a gene: 6. This CDR3 has 14 amino acids. Germline CDR1 reads MNHEY; CDR2 reads SVGEGT. The CDR3 protein is CASSAGQGLQPQHF. The CDR3 DNA reads as TGTGCCAGCAGCGCGGGACAGGGCCTTCAGCCCCAGCATTTT.

By sample share, this clonotype is medium-sized (0.01 to 0.1%). The chain couples TRBV5-4 to TRBJ1-1; 7 bases match TRBD1. Looked up from germline, CDR1 is SGHNT and CDR2 is YYREEE (reference sequence). The V and J ends lost 0 bases and 5 bases, in that order; junction bases with no gene match: 7. The CDR3 sequence is 15 residues long. The CDR3: CASSLGQGGLTEAFF. The CDR3 nucleotides read TGTGCCAGCAGCTTGGGCCAGGGGGGGCTGACTGAAGCTTTCTTT.